This T cell receptor (beta chain) is from a study of immune heterogeneity within non-small cell lung tumors. Study context: Among the tumors, 4 were squamous cell carcinomas, under eleven were non-squamous carcinomas and 1 was not otherwise specified. General study findings and limits: Comparison across individual patients showed largely distinct high-frequency T-cell receptor beta clonotypes.

Multiplex PCR with 32 V and 13 J primers amplified TCR beta CDR3. TCRdb re-called the multiplex PCR reads with MiXCR, one entry per CDR3 protein. The sample yields tens of thousands of distinct CDR3 sequences, less than 35% seen once. Remarks on this clonotype: Its specificity is not known.

Bulk tumor gDNA, around 630 ng per sample, served as the TCR template. Surgery yielded several widely spaced biopsies per primary tumor. Patients underwent curative surgery for untreated, newly diagnosed non-small cell lung cancer. The donor pool consisted of newly diagnosed non-small cell lung cancer patients who were having surgery with curative intent. The receptor was isolated from a middle-aged man with non-small cell lung cancer. Sequencing used lung tumor tissue.

CDR3 loop: CSARDRWTVNTEAFF. Here the CDR3 DNA reads TGCAGTGCTAGAGATCGCTGGACAGTGAACACTGAAGCTTTCTTT. The rearrangement links TRBV20-1 to TRBJ1-1, with D maybe TRBD1 (6 bases). CDR1 is DFQATT, CDR2 SNEGSKA, per germline (reference sequence). V lost 0 bases, J lost 0 bases, and 11 bases lay in between. CDR3 size: 15 residues.